This TCR beta chain was sequenced for a study of T cells in Graves' hyperthyroidism and ophthalmopathy. From RNA transcripts, TCR beta CDR3 regions were amplified. The HTBI primer set was used in a first-round RT-PCR of the TCR CDR3. TCRdb itself ran the multiplex PCR reads through MiXCR, one entry per CDR3 protein. The sample has 380,000 or so distinct CDR3 sequences, around an eighth seen once; the top ten hold more than 20%. Per the germline V gene, CDR1 is MNHEY and CDR2 is SVGEGT. With 6 bases removed from V and 7 bases from J, the gap between germline ends came to 13 bases. CDR3 length equals 13 residues. Regarding the study as a whole: Median prediction lead before ophthalmopathy onset was around seven months with the model.

Patients were excluded because of uncontrolled infection, other autoimmune disease, pregnancy or lactation. This clonotype showed up many times. Its antigen is as yet unknown. Sequenced material: blood. The sequence derives from a man between 25 and 39 years old with Graves' hyperthyroidism that later progressed to Graves' ophthalmopathy. The chain carries TRBV6-2 or TRBV6-3 and TRBJ1-5; D not certain. CDR3 sequence reads: CASSPLEGQPQHF. In nucleotides, the CDR3 is TGTGCCAGCAGCCCGCTTGAGGGACAGCCCCAGCATTTT.